This T cell receptor (beta chain) was obtained from a study of blood T cell repertoires in COVID-19. Study details: The samples span acute and convalescent COVID-19 from the United States, Italy and Spain. PBMCs, B-cell-depleted T cells, or T cells were the source of the cDNA or gDNA that made up the material.

CDR1 and CDR2 (germline): SNHLY, FYNNEI. The V and J ends lost 7 bases and 5 bases respectively, with 6 bases between them. The CDR3 covers 11 residues. In the authors' methods: How many nucleated cells were present was estimated from reference gene primer amplification. The repertoire was sequenced with immunoSEQ multiplex PCR; TCRdb's copy has only in-frame clones and lacks some. D and trimming were read from the DNA, whereas the V and J calls and clone size are those reported in that table. The table lists around 100,000 clones, about four fifths of them singletons, with approximately 3.4% in the top ten.

The receptor was isolated from a woman of 80 years or more with active or convalescent COVID-19. Material for sequencing was peripheral blood. V and J are TRBV2 and TRBJ2-1; D not resolved. This CDR3 is CASMSDNEQFF. As DNA, the CDR3 is TGTGCCAGCATGAGTGACAATGAGCAGTTCTTC.